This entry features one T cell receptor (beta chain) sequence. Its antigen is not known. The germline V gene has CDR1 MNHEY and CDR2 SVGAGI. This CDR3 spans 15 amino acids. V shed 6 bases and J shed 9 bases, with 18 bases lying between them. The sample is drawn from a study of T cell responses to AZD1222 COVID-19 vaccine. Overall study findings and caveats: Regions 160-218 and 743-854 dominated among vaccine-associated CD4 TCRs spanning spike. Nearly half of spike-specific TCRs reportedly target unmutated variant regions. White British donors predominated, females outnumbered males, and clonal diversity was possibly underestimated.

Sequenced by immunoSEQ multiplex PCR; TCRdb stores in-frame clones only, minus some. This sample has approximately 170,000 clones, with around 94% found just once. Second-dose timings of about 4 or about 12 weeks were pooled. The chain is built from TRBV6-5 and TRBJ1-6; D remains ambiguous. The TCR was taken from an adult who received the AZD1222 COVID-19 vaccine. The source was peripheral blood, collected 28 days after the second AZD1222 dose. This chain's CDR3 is CASSRRREESSPLHF. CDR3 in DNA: TGTGCCAGCAGCCGCCGGAGGGAGGAATCTTCACCCCTCCACTTT.